This record covers a single T cell receptor (beta chain). Profiled with immunoSEQ multiplex PCR; TCRdb holds only in-frame clones, not every one. The sample records more than 50,000 clones, around 94% being singletons. Treatment described: preoperative locoregional IRX-2 cytokine immunotherapy. Patients received preoperative, locoregional IRX-2 cytokine immunotherapy in a phase Ib study. The sample belongs to a study of preoperative IRX-2 immunotherapy in early breast cancer. The CDR3 consists of 16 residues. In germline, CDR1 is SGHTA, CDR2 FQGNSA. V dropped 1 base and J dropped 1 base, with 11 bases sitting between them.

This chain links TRBV7-2 with TRBJ2-1; D may correspond to TRBD1 or TRBD2 (5 bases each). The source of this sequence is a human donor with breast cancer. Sampling took place from a patient treated with IRX-2 immunotherapy. The CDR3 spells CASSLDGTISYNEQFF. CDR3 nucleotides: TGTGCCAGCAGCTTAGATGGGACGATATCCTACAATGAGCAGTTCTTC.